These 32 T cell receptor beta chains came from one sample sequenced in a study of PD-L1 blockade in urothelial cancer. Time point denoted: pretreatment peripheral blood. Clones were sequenced by immunoSEQ multiplex PCR, and TCRdb holds only the in-frame ones, with some missing. Altogether about 49,000 clones are present, 70% to 80% being singletons, with the ten largest covering 10%. Source: PBMCs, taken around atezolizumab (anti-PD-L1) treatment. These receptors all come from a man aged 70 or older with urothelial cancer.

The chain employs TRBV11-2 and TRBJ2-7; 7 bases align to TRBD1. The V gene's germline CDR1 is SGHAT and CDR2 FQNNGV. V shed 5 bases and J 5 bases; nucleotides not matched to a gene: 6. CDR3 length: 13 amino acids. The DNA of the CDR3 is TGTGCCAGCAGCACGGGACAGCTCAACGAGCAGTACTTC. As protein: CASSTGQLNEQYF.

The V call is TRBV27, the J call TRBJ2-1; 14 bases are a match to TRBD2. The CDR3 totals 16 residues. The trim removed 4 bases at V and 8 bases at J, leaving 7 bases unmatched. In germline, CDR1 is MNHEY, CDR2 SMNVEV (reference sequence). CDR3: CASSSRLAGGVDEQFF. The CDR3 DNA sequence: TGTGCCAGCAGTTCCCGACTAGCGGGAGGGGTCGATGAGCAGTTCTTC.

Only a few counts were recorded for this clone. V is TRBV30 and J is TRBJ2-3; TRBD2 aligns across 7 bases. The CDR3 runs to 15 residues. The germline V gene encodes CDR1 GTSNPN and CDR2 SVGIG (reference sequence). J was trimmed by 4 bases and V by 1 base; bases with no gene match: 8. CDR3 residues: CAWSDYDTSADTQYF. CDR3 coding DNA: TGTGCCTGGAGTGACTACGACACTAGCGCAGATACGCAGTATTTT.

The chain uses TRBV29-1 and TRBJ2-2; 10 bases align to TRBD2. With V trimmed by 6 bases and J by 7 bases, 8 bases remained unmatched. The CDR3 runs to 14 residues. CDR1 and CDR2 (germline): SQVTM, ANQGSEA. The DNA for the CDR3 is TGCAGCGTCTCCGGGACTAGCGAGGGCGGGGAGCTGTTTTTT. Translating gives CSVSGTSEGGELFF.

The rearrangement uses TRBV6-6 and TRBJ1-4; D is uncertain. The CDR3 loop spans 16 amino acids. Trimming left V 7 bases short and J 0 bases short, with 15 bases between. CDR1 is MNHNY and CDR2 is SVGAGI in the germline V gene (reference sequence). The CDR3 spells CASTFRRAATNEKLFF. CDR3 nucleotide sequence: TGTGCCAGCACCTTCAGGAGGGCCGCAACTAATGAAAAACTGTTTTTT.

The V and J genes are TRBV7-6 and TRBJ2-7, with TRBD2 matching over 12 bases. The J segment lost 1 base and the V segment lost 1 base, leaving 5 bases of the junction unmatched. The length of the CDR3 is 17 residues. CDR1 SGHVS and CDR2 FNYEAQ come from the germline V gene. CDR3 coding DNA: TGTGCCAGCAGCTTAGTCCCCGGACTAGCGGGGTCCTACGAGCAGTACTTC. This codes for CASSLVPGLAGSYEQYF. Supplemented by reference TRBV7-6 and TRBJ2-7, the full variable domain reads GAGVSQSPRYKVTKRGQDVALRCDPISGHVSLYWYRQALGQGPEFLTYFNYEAQQDKSGLPNDRFSAERPEGSISTLTIQRTEQRDSAMYRCASSLVPGLAGSYEQYFGPGTRLTVT.

This chain connects TRBV28 to TRBJ2-6, with TRBD2 as a possible D gene (6 bases). This CDR3 is 15 amino acids long. Germline V gene data show CDR1 as MDHEN and CDR2 as SYDVKM. V lost 2 bases, J lost 4 bases, and 9 bases lay in between. CDR3 nucleotide sequence: TGTGCCAGCAGTTTAGCGGGGTTGGGGGCCAACGTCCTGACTTTC. Translation: CASSLAGLGANVLTF.

The chain uses TRBV28 and TRBJ1-2, with 7 bases that match TRBD1. The CDR3 loop spans 15 amino acids. Germline V gene data show CDR1 as MDHEN and CDR2 as SYDVKM. The V segment lost 4 bases and the J segment 4 bases; nucleotides outside the gene matches: 9. This CDR3 is CASSSRDRVGYGYTF. CDR3 bases: TGTGCCAGCAGTTCCAGGGACAGAGTAGGCTATGGCTACACCTTC.

The J gene is TRBJ1-4, the V gene TRBV30; D unresolved. The germline V gene has CDR1 GTSNPN and CDR2 SVGIG (reference sequence). Trimming removed 2 bases at V and 8 bases at J, with 9 bases between. The CDR3 has 12 residues. As DNA, the CDR3 is TGTGCCTGGAGTCTTCAACAGGAAAAACTGTTTTTT. This codes for CAWSLQQEKLFF. Full variable domain (remainder filled in from reference TRBV30 and TRBJ1-4): SQTIHQWPATLVQPVGSPLSLECTVEGTSNPNLYWYRQAAGRGLQLLFYSVGIGQISSEVPQNLSASRPQDRQFILSSKKLLLSDSGFYLCAWSLQQEKLFFGSGTQLSVL.

This chain joins TRBV7-8 and TRBJ1-4; the match to TRBD1 covers 10 bases. Trimming at V came to 1 base and at J to 0 bases, leaving 11 bases not matched to a gene. Germline-derived CDR1 and CDR2 are SGHVS and FQNEAQ. CDR3 length: 20 amino acids. CDR3 DNA: TGTGCCAGCAGCTTAGATCAGACAGGGGGCCTCTATTCAACTAATGAAAAACTGTTTTTT. It encodes CASSLDQTGGLYSTNEKLFF.

The chain recombines TRBV6-5 with TRBJ2-1; TRBD2 is a possible D gene (6 bases). This CDR3 has 16 residues. CDR1 and CDR2 from the germline V gene are MNHEY and SVGAGI. Trimming stripped 2 bases from V and 1 base from J, with 12 bases between. The CDR3 loop is CASSYQPGLSYNEQFF. The CDR3 DNA follows: TGTGCCAGCAGTTACCAACCGGGACTTTCCTACAATGAGCAGTTCTTC.

This sequence joins TRBV5-1 and TRBJ2-3, with 7 positions matching TRBD2. This CDR3 comprises 19 residues. The V gene's germline CDR1 is SGHRS and CDR2 YFSETQ. Trimming removed 0 bases from V and 5 bases from J; junction bases left unmatched: 18. The CDR3 loop is CASSLVSGTWRELIDTQYF. CDR3 DNA: TGCGCCAGCAGCTTGGTTTCAGGGACCTGGCGGGAGTTAATAGATACGCAGTATTTT.

This clone was counted once. The chain uses TRBV19 and TRBJ2-4; TRBD1 matches at 10 bases. This CDR3 has 15 amino acids. The germline gives CDR1 LNHDA, CDR2 SQIVND (reference sequence). The V and J ends lost 4 bases and 6 bases, in that order; junction bases with no gene match: 6. The chain's CDR3 is CASSSRTGGGNIQYF. Here the CDR3 DNA reads TGTGCCAGTAGTAGCAGGACAGGGGGGGGAAACATTCAGTACTTC.

The J gene is TRBJ2-7, the V gene TRBV6-5; TRBD1 is a possible D gene (5 bases). With 0 bases removed from V and 2 bases from J, the gap between germline ends came to 14 bases. Germline V gene lookup returns CDR1 MNHEY and CDR2 SVGAGI. This CDR3 is built from 16 residues. For the CDR3, the DNA is TGTGCCAGCAGTTACTCCCTCGCCGGACAAGCCTACGAGCAGTACTTC. This codes for CASSYSLAGQAYEQYF.

The rearrangement joins TRBV2 to TRBJ2-3; tentative D call: TRBD2 (6 bases). Per germline, CDR1 SNHLY and CDR2 FYNNEI. CDR3 length equals 13 residues. V dropped 7 bases and J dropped 2 bases, with 10 bases sitting between them. CDR3 sequence (DNA): TGTGCCAGCAACGCGGGATACACAGATACGCAGTATTTT. It codes for CASNAGYTDTQYF.

This clone was detected only a few times. This sequence joins TRBV30 and TRBJ2-1, with D possibly being TRBD2 (5 bases). The CDR3 spans 12 residues. The ends were cut back, 5 bases at V and 11 bases at J, with 16 bases in the middle. Germline lookup yields CDR1 GTSNPN and CDR2 SVGIG (reference sequence). For the CDR3, the DNA is TGTGCCTGGCATCGGGATCAGAGTCAGCAGTTCTTC. It specifies CAWHRDQSQQFF.

The chain combines TRBV21-1 with TRBJ2-7; TRBD2, the table's D call, lacks a check against the DNA. TRBV21-1 is a recognized pseudogene. The length of the CDR3 is 21 residues. CDR3 bases: TGTGCCAGCAGCAAAGAAAATGGCGGACTAGCGGGAGGGTCGGTTGCCTACGAGCAGTACTTC. It codes for CASSKENGGLAGGSVAYEQYF.

The gene calls are TRBV9 and TRBJ2-3, with 9 bases that match TRBD2. The CDR3 extends over 15 amino acids. Germline CDR1 SGDLS, CDR2 YYNGEE. V was pared by 4 bases and J by 2 bases, with 5 bases of the junction left unmatched. The CDR3 region has the DNA TGTGCCAGCAGCAACTTAGCGGGGGACACAGATACGCAGTATTTT. Translating it yields CASSNLAGDTDTQYF.

In this sample, this clone turned up a few times. The genes are TRBV6-1 and TRBJ1-5; 7 positions agree with TRBD1. Unmatched junction bases numbered 9, after V lost 8 bases and J lost 2 bases. The CDR3 is 15 residues long. Germline CDR1 reads MNHNS; CDR2 reads SASEGT. CDR3 sequence: CASGRQGNGNQPQHF. For the CDR3, the DNA is TGTGCCAGCGGTAGACAGGGTAACGGCAATCAGCCCCAGCATTTT.

The chain has TRBV4-1 and TRBJ2-6; 9 nucleotides match TRBD1. Losses at the gene ends were 4 bases for V and 2 bases for J; bases not matched to a gene: 9. CDR1 is MGHRA and CDR2 is YSYEKL in the germline V gene. This CDR3 has 18 amino acids. The CDR3 sequence: CASSPLGTGFTGANVLTF. DNA for the CDR3: TGCGCCAGCAGCCCTCTTGGGACAGGGTTTACTGGGGCCAACGTCCTGACTTTC.

Regarding this clone: Other DNA sequences of this sample code for an identical CDR3. This chain links TRBV19 with TRBJ1-1, with D hard to call. The length of the CDR3 is 12 residues. The germline V gene has CDR1 LNHDA and CDR2 SQIVND (reference sequence). The V end lost 6 bases, the J end lost 1 base, and 6 bases lay between the germline ends. CDR3 sequence (DNA): TGTGCCAGTAGCATCAGGAACACTGAAGCTTTCTTT. Translation gives CASSIRNTEAFF.

This clone occurred a few times. The junction departs from germline at one end; a sequencing error may be responsible. V is TRBV7-7 and J is TRBJ2-2; 12 bases agree with TRBD2. Per germline, CDR1 SSHAT and CDR2 FNYEAQ (reference sequence). This CDR3 contains 18 residues. CDR3 DNA: TGTGCTAGCAGCTTAGGGCTAGCGGGAGGGCCGGGCACCGGGGAGCTGTTTTTT. Encoded protein: CASSLGLAGGPGTGELFF.

V gene TRBV11-3 combines with J gene TRBJ2-1, with a tentative D call TRBD2 (6 bases). The CDR3 runs to 16 residues. V lost 0 bases and J lost 1, with 10 bases in between. Germline-derived CDR1 and CDR2 are SGHNT and YENEEA. In DNA, the CDR3 is TGTGCCAGCAGCTTAGAAGGGACTTCTTCCTACAATGAGCAGTTCTTC. Translation: CASSLEGTSSYNEQFF. Variable domain in full (rest from reference TRBV11-3 and TRBJ2-1): EAGVVQSPRYKIIEKKQPVAFWCNPISGHNTLYWYLQNLGQGPELLIRYENEEAVDDSQLPKDRFSAERLKGVDSTLKIQPAELGDSAVYLCASSLEGTSSYNEQFFGPGTRLTVL.

The V call is TRBV11-2, the J call TRBJ2-5; 8 nucleotides match TRBD1. The CDR3 runs to 16 residues. CDR1 is SGHAT, CDR2 FQNNGV, per germline. The V segment lost 3 bases and the J segment 5 bases; nucleotides outside the gene matches: 11. CDR3 DNA sequence: TGTGCCAGCAGCTTTACTGGACAGGGCATTGACGAGACCCAGTACTTC. This encodes CASSFTGQGIDETQYF.

This clone has only a few counts. This chain links TRBV7-6 with TRBJ2-1; a weak D match, TRBD2 (6 bases). V was pared by 3 bases and J by 8 bases, with 11 bases between. The CDR3 contains 13 residues. In germline, CDR1 is SGHVS, CDR2 FNYEAQ. CDR3 bases: TGTGCCAGCAGCTTGGGTAGCGGCGATGAGCAGTTCTTC. This translates into CASSLGSGDEQFF.

The chain couples TRBV7-3 to TRBJ1-1; D is ambiguous. V lost 8 bases and J lost 6, with 4 bases in between. This CDR3 contains 9 residues. Germline V gene sequence: CDR1 SGHTA, CDR2 FQGTGA. CDR3 sequence (DNA): TGTGCCAGCCGGTCTGAAGCTTTCTTT. Encoded protein: CASRSEAFF.

The chain couples TRBV5-5 to TRBJ2-6, with 9 nucleotides matching TRBD1. This CDR3 comprises 17 residues. The junction had 2 bases not matched to a gene; V was cut back by 1 base and J by 0 bases. Germline loops: CDR1 SGHKS, CDR2 YYEKEE (reference sequence). The CDR3 is CASSLRDRVSGANVLTF. CDR3 DNA: TGTGCCAGCAGCTTGAGGGACAGGGTCTCTGGGGCCAACGTCCTGACTTTC. The full variable domain, with the rest looked up from reference TRBV5-5 and TRBJ2-6, is DAGVTQSPTHLIKTRGQQVTLRCSPISGHKSVSWYQQVLGQGPQFIFQYYEKEERGRGNFPDRFSARQFPNYSSELNVNALLLGDSALYLCASSLRDRVSGANVLTFGAGSRLTVL.

This rearrangement joins TRBV9 to TRBJ2-5; 7 bases agree with TRBD1. Germline lookup yields CDR1 SGDLS and CDR2 YYNGEE. This CDR3 region has 14 residues. J was trimmed by 2 bases and V by 4 bases; bases with no gene match: 5. CDR3 sequence reads: CASSPRGLQETQYF. In nucleotides, the CDR3 is TGTGCCAGCAGCCCGAGGGGGCTTCAAGAGACCCAGTACTTC.

The V call is TRBV11-2, the J call TRBJ2-7; no reliable D call. V lost 4 bases to trimming and J lost 3 bases, with 4 bases between them. CDR1 SGHAT and CDR2 FQNNGV come from the germline V gene. This CDR3 region has 11 residues. The CDR3 here is CASSSYYEQYF. The CDR3 region has the DNA TGTGCCAGCAGCTCCTACTACGAGCAGTACTTC.

The chain employs TRBV4-1 and TRBJ2-7, with 9 bases lining up with TRBD1. From germline, CDR1 is MGHRA and CDR2 YSYEKL. This CDR3 region has 15 residues. J lost 5 bases, V lost 4 bases, and 9 bases had no gene match. CDR3 DNA: TGCGCCAGCAGCCCGTCCCGGGACAGGGTCCACGAGCAGTACTTC. This sequence encodes CASSPSRDRVHEQYF.

This clone has only a few counts. The genes are TRBV5-1 and TRBJ2-7, with TRBD2 matching over 11 bases. V trimming: 4 bases; J trimming: 4 bases; junction bases outside the gene matches: 7. Germline V CDR1 and CDR2: SGHRS, YFSETQ. CDR3 length: 15 amino acids. CDR3 sequence reads: CASSVLTSGVYEQYF. CDR3 in DNA: TGCGCCAGCAGCGTACTGACTAGCGGGGTTTACGAGCAGTACTTC.

A few counts support this clone. This chain joins TRBV27 and TRBJ2-4, with D possibly being TRBD1 (5 bases). The germline V gene encodes CDR1 MNHEY and CDR2 SMNVEV (reference sequence). V lost 8 bases and J 3 bases, leaving 11 bases between the germline ends. The CDR3 runs 13 residues. The CDR3 DNA sequence: TGTGCCAGCCTCGACAGTGACAAAAACATTCAGTACTTC. Translation gives CASLDSDKNIQYF.